These T cell receptor beta chains were read from a single sample in a study of T cells in Graves' hyperthyroidism and ophthalmopathy. TCRdb re-derived calls from the multiplex PCR reads in MiXCR, one entry per CDR3 protein. Of fewer than 400,000 distinct CDR3 sequences in the sample, 11% to 15% were seen once. The sample consisted of blood. The origin of the receptors is a man in his fifties with Graves' ophthalmopathy. Each CDR3 is given with its conserved first and last residue. D genes are given only for firm matches. Rows may omit the clone size; those that give it use once, few, many or a size class.

d_gene: .
abundance: .
j_gene: TRBJ2-2
v_gene: TRBV19
CDR3nt: TGTGCCAGTAGTTTACGGGACACTAACACCGGGGAGCTGTTTTTT
CDR3aa: CASSLRDTNTGELFF

d_gene: .
abundance: few
j_gene: TRBJ2-3
v_gene: TRBV2
CDR3nt: TGTGCCAGCAGTGAGGAACAGAGCACAGATACGCAGTATTTT
CDR3aa: CASSEEQSTDTQYF

d_gene: .
abundance: many
j_gene: TRBJ2-5
v_gene: TRBV7-8
CDR3nt: TGTGCCAGCAGGATGGGGGGGGGCGAGACCCAGTACTTC
CDR3aa: CASRMGGGETQYF

d_gene: TRBD1
abundance: .
j_gene: TRBJ1-5
v_gene: TRBV6-1
CDR3nt: TGTGCCAGCAGTCAAACCGGGACAGGGTATCAGCCCCAGCATTTT
CDR3aa: CASSQTGTGYQPQHF

d_gene: .
abundance: few
j_gene: TRBJ2-1
v_gene: TRBV10-3
CDR3nt: TGTGCCATCAGTGAGTCTTCGCCAGTTACCAAGTTGTTCTTC
CDR3aa: CAISESSPVTKLFF

d_gene: .
abundance: few
j_gene: TRBJ2-5
v_gene: TRBV7-9
CDR3nt: TGTGCCAGCAGTCTAAGGTTGGGGGAAGAGACCCAGTACTTC
CDR3aa: CASSLRLGEETQYF

d_gene: .
abundance: many
j_gene: TRBJ1-2
v_gene: TRBV30
CDR3nt: TGTGCCTGGAGCTTTGGGATCGAGGATGGCTACACCTTC
CDR3aa: CAWSFGIEDGYTF

d_gene: .
abundance: many
j_gene: TRBJ1-1
v_gene: TRBV10-3
CDR3nt: TGTGCCATCAGTGATCAGGGGTCGGCTGAAGCTTTCTTT
CDR3aa: CAISDQGSAEAFF

d_gene: .
abundance: many
j_gene: TRBJ2-1
v_gene: TRBV2
CDR3nt: TGTGCCAGCCAAATCCCCCCCGGGGGCGATCAGGAGCAGTTCTTC
CDR3aa: CASQIPPGGDQEQFF

d_gene: .
abundance: many
j_gene: TRBJ2-1
v_gene: TRBV7-6
CDR3nt: TGTGCCAGCTTTTCCACCTACAATGAGCAGTTCTTC
CDR3aa: CASFSTYNEQFF

d_gene: .
abundance: few
j_gene: TRBJ2-7
v_gene: TRBV5-4
CDR3nt: TGTGCCAGCAGGAGGAGCGGCAGCTCCTACGAGCAGTACTTC
CDR3aa: CASRRSGSSYEQYF

d_gene: .
abundance: many
j_gene: TRBJ1-2
v_gene: TRBV3-1
CDR3nt: TGTGCCAGCAGCCAAGTGGGGAATACCTACACCTTC
CDR3aa: CASSQVGNTYTF

d_gene: TRBD1
abundance: few
j_gene: TRBJ1-2
v_gene: TRBV7-9
CDR3nt: TGTGCCAGCAGCGCAACCCGGGACAGGGGTTTCGGTTCGAATGGCTACACCTTC
CDR3aa: CASSATRDRGFGSNGYTF

d_gene: TRBD1
abundance: .
j_gene: TRBJ1-1
v_gene: TRBV11-2
CDR3nt: TGTGCCAGCAGCCTCCAGAGCGGACAGGGTGCGTATGCTTTCTTT
CDR3aa: CASSLQSGQGAYAFF

d_gene: .
abundance: many
j_gene: TRBJ1-1
v_gene: TRBV30
CDR3nt: TGTGCCTGGAGCTGGCGAAGGGGTAACACTGAAGCTTTCTTT
CDR3aa: CAWSWRRGNTEAFF

d_gene: TRBD1
abundance: .
j_gene: TRBJ1-5
v_gene: TRBV5-1
CDR3nt: TGCGCCAGCAGCTTAAGGGGGCTCGGTCAGCCCCAGCATTTT
CDR3aa: CASSLRGLGQPQHF

d_gene: .
abundance: many
j_gene: TRBJ2-7
v_gene: TRBV12-3/TRBV12-4
CDR3nt: TGTGCCAGCAGTTTCGGGGGAAACGTCGAGCAGTACTTC
CDR3aa: CASSFGGNVEQYF

d_gene: TRBD1
abundance: .
j_gene: TRBJ2-5
v_gene: TRBV19
CDR3nt: TGTGCCAGTAGTACGAGACAGGGGTCGATCCAAGAGACCCAGTACTTC
CDR3aa: CASSTRQGSIQETQYF

d_gene: .
abundance: few
j_gene: TRBJ1-3
v_gene: TRBV20-1
CDR3nt: TGCAGTGCCGCAACGCGGTCTGGAAACACCATATATTTT
CDR3aa: CSAATRSGNTIYF

d_gene: TRBD1
abundance: many
j_gene: TRBJ2-1
v_gene: TRBV3-1
CDR3nt: TGTGTCAGCAGCGTTACCGGGACAGGGGGCAATGAGCAGTTCTTC
CDR3aa: CVSSVTGTGGNEQFF

d_gene: .
abundance: many
j_gene: TRBJ2-7
v_gene: TRBV7-3
CDR3nt: TGTGCCAGCAGCTCCGCCGACTCCTACGAGCAGTACTTC
CDR3aa: CASSSADSYEQYF

d_gene: TRBD1
abundance: .
j_gene: TRBJ1-2
v_gene: TRBV25-1
CDR3nt: TGTGCCAGCAGTGTAGGACAGGGGGATGGCTACACCTTC
CDR3aa: CASSVGQGDGYTF

d_gene: TRBD2
abundance: many
j_gene: TRBJ2-1
v_gene: TRBV13
CDR3nt: TGTGCCAGCAGCGTCTATAGCGGGAGGGCCTCCAATGAGCAGTTCTTC
CDR3aa: CASSVYSGRASNEQFF

d_gene: TRBD2
abundance: many
j_gene: TRBJ2-6
v_gene: TRBV5-1
CDR3nt: TGCGCCAGTACTAGCGGGAGGGCCGTGGGGGCCAACGTCCTGACTTTC
CDR3aa: CASTSGRAVGANVLTF

d_gene: .
abundance: many
j_gene: TRBJ2-1
v_gene: TRBV3-1
CDR3nt: TGTGCCAGCAGCCAAGACCCGGGAGACCGGTACAATGAGCAGTTCTTC
CDR3aa: CASSQDPGDRYNEQFF

d_gene: TRBD2
abundance: .
j_gene: TRBJ2-1
v_gene: TRBV24-1
CDR3nt: TGTGCCACCAGTGACCCTAGCGGGAGCAATGAGCAGTTCTTC
CDR3aa: CATSDPSGSNEQFF

d_gene: .
abundance: few
j_gene: TRBJ2-1
v_gene: TRBV15
CDR3nt: TGTGCCACCAGCAGAGGTCTAGCCCGCGCCGGTGAGCAGTTCTTC
CDR3aa: CATSRGLARAGEQFF

d_gene: .
abundance: .
j_gene: TRBJ2-5
v_gene: TRBV7-9
CDR3nt: TGTGCCAGCAGCTTTCAAACGGGGAGGGAGACCCAGTACTTC
CDR3aa: CASSFQTGRETQYF

d_gene: .
abundance: many
j_gene: TRBJ2-7
v_gene: TRBV28
CDR3nt: TGTGCCAGCAGGTACCGGGACATGGTCTACGAGCAGTACTTC
CDR3aa: CASRYRDMVYEQYF

d_gene: .
abundance: many
j_gene: TRBJ2-5
v_gene: TRBV11-2
CDR3nt: TGTGCCAGCAGCTTAAGGACACAACTACTACAAGAGACCCAGTACTTC
CDR3aa: CASSLRTQLLQETQYF

d_gene: .
abundance: many
j_gene: TRBJ2-1
v_gene: TRBV7-9
CDR3nt: TGTGCCAGCAGCGCCTATCAATCGGGCAACAATGAGCAGTTCTTC
CDR3aa: CASSAYQSGNNEQFF

d_gene: TRBD1
abundance: .
j_gene: TRBJ1-2
v_gene: TRBV7-9
CDR3nt: TGTGCCAGCAGCACGACAGGGGGCGCCCCGTATGGCTACACCTTC
CDR3aa: CASSTTGGAPYGYTF

d_gene: TRBD2
abundance: many
j_gene: TRBJ2-2
v_gene: TRBV29-1
CDR3nt: TGCAGCGTGGGTTCACTAGCGGGAGGGCTCGGGGAGCTGTTTTTT
CDR3aa: CSVGSLAGGLGELFF

d_gene: TRBD1
abundance: many
j_gene: TRBJ2-3
v_gene: TRBV12-3/TRBV12-4
CDR3nt: TGTGCCAGCAGACCAGGGGGCGCCCCAGATACGCAGTATTTT
CDR3aa: CASRPGGAPDTQYF

d_gene: .
abundance: many
j_gene: TRBJ2-7
v_gene: TRBV7-9
CDR3nt: TGTGCCAGCAGCCCCCCAAATAACAGAGGGGACGAGCAGTACTTC
CDR3aa: CASSPPNNRGDEQYF

d_gene: .
abundance: many
j_gene: TRBJ1-4
v_gene: TRBV28
CDR3nt: TGTGCCAGCAGTTTTTTCAACCAGGGGATTTTGGAAAAACTGTTTTTT
CDR3aa: CASSFFNQGILEKLFF

d_gene: .
abundance: many
j_gene: TRBJ2-7
v_gene: TRBV12-3/TRBV12-4
CDR3nt: TGTGCCAGCAGTTTAGGGCCCACGTACGAGCAGTACTTC
CDR3aa: CASSLGPTYEQYF

d_gene: .
abundance: few
j_gene: TRBJ1-2
v_gene: TRBV7-9
CDR3nt: TGTGCCAGCACCCCCCCGGGGGGTGGGTATGGCTACACCTTC
CDR3aa: CASTPPGGGYGYTF

d_gene: .
abundance: .
j_gene: TRBJ1-3
v_gene: TRBV19
CDR3nt: TGTGCCAGTAGTATGTTTCCGGGTGCGACTGGAAACACCATATATTTT
CDR3aa: CASSMFPGATGNTIYF

d_gene: TRBD1
abundance: many
j_gene: TRBJ2-7
v_gene: TRBV5-6
CDR3nt: TGTGCCAGCAGCTTTGACAGGGGGACCATATACGAGCAGTACTTC
CDR3aa: CASSFDRGTIYEQYF

d_gene: TRBD1
abundance: many
j_gene: TRBJ1-1
v_gene: TRBV5-1
CDR3nt: TGCGCCAGCAGCTTGGGTGTAGGGGGCTACACTGAAGCTTTCTTT
CDR3aa: CASSLGVGGYTEAFF

d_gene: .
abundance: many
j_gene: TRBJ2-3
v_gene: TRBV11-3
CDR3nt: TGTGCCAGCAGCAGGGGGAACAGGGTTCCGCAGTATTTT
CDR3aa: CASSRGNRVPQYF

d_gene: .
abundance: few
j_gene: TRBJ2-3
v_gene: TRBV5-6
CDR3nt: TGTGCCAGCAGCTTGGTTCGCTATGGTGATACGCAGTATTTT
CDR3aa: CASSLVRYGDTQYF

d_gene: TRBD2
abundance: many
j_gene: TRBJ2-3
v_gene: TRBV12-3/TRBV12-4
CDR3nt: TGTGCCAGCAGTTCCCGGACTAGCGGGCGCACAGATACGCAGTATTTT
CDR3aa: CASSSRTSGRTDTQYF

d_gene: .
abundance: many
j_gene: TRBJ2-3
v_gene: TRBV20-1
CDR3nt: TGCAGTGCTAGTGGGCCGGCCGGGAGAGCAGATACGCAGTATTTT
CDR3aa: CSASGPAGRADTQYF

d_gene: .
abundance: .
j_gene: TRBJ2-6
v_gene: TRBV9
CDR3nt: TGTGCCAGCAGCGTAGCCCAGAACACTGGGGCCAACGTCCTGACTTTC
CDR3aa: CASSVAQNTGANVLTF

d_gene: .
abundance: few
j_gene: TRBJ2-1
v_gene: TRBV13
CDR3nt: TGTGCCAGCAGCTTAGGGACTACGGGCGTAACGAATGAGCAGTTCTTC
CDR3aa: CASSLGTTGVTNEQFF

d_gene: TRBD1
abundance: many
j_gene: TRBJ2-7
v_gene: TRBV3-1
CDR3nt: TGTGCCAGCAGCCAGAGGCCAGGGGGCGCGTGGGGTAACGAGCAGTACTTC
CDR3aa: CASSQRPGGAWGNEQYF

d_gene: TRBD2
abundance: .
j_gene: TRBJ2-3
v_gene: TRBV10-3
CDR3nt: TGTGCCATCAGAGGGACGAGCGGGAGTACTAGCACAGATACGCAGTATTTT
CDR3aa: CAIRGTSGSTSTDTQYF

d_gene: .
abundance: many
j_gene: TRBJ2-3
v_gene: TRBV30
CDR3nt: TGTGCCTGGAGTGTAGGGGCGGTTGGAGATACGCAGTATTTT
CDR3aa: CAWSVGAVGDTQYF

d_gene: TRBD2
abundance: .
j_gene: TRBJ2-5
v_gene: TRBV6-2/TRBV6-3
CDR3nt: TGTGCCAGCAGTTTACCTAGCGGGAGGGATTCAGAGACCCAGTACTTC
CDR3aa: CASSLPSGRDSETQYF

d_gene: TRBD2
abundance: many
j_gene: TRBJ2-5
v_gene: TRBV3-1
CDR3nt: TGTGCCAGCAGCCCAGGGACTAGCGGGAGTCGGAAGACCCAGTACTTC
CDR3aa: CASSPGTSGSRKTQYF

d_gene: .
abundance: .
j_gene: TRBJ2-5
v_gene: TRBV7-2
CDR3nt: TGTGCCAGCAGCTTTAGTCCGGAAGAGACCCAGTACTTC
CDR3aa: CASSFSPEETQYF

d_gene: .
abundance: .
j_gene: TRBJ1-1
v_gene: TRBV6-9
CDR3nt: TGTGCCAGCAGCCAAGTGGGGACTGAAGCTTTCTTT
CDR3aa: CASSQVGTEAFF

d_gene: TRBD1
abundance: .
j_gene: TRBJ1-2
v_gene: TRBV24-1
CDR3nt: TGTGCCACCAGTGACCCTAAAAAGACAGGGGGAATCTATGGCTACACCTTC
CDR3aa: CATSDPKKTGGIYGYTF

d_gene: .
abundance: many
j_gene: TRBJ1-1
v_gene: TRBV6-6
CDR3nt: TGTGCCAGCAGTTACGCAATATCAGGGTCTACAGCTGAAGCTTTCTTT
CDR3aa: CASSYAISGSTAEAFF

d_gene: .
abundance: many
j_gene: TRBJ1-4
v_gene: TRBV10-2
CDR3nt: TGCGCCAGCAGTGGGATACACAGCGATGGTAATGAAAAACTGTTTTTT
CDR3aa: CASSGIHSDGNEKLFF

d_gene: .
abundance: few
j_gene: TRBJ2-3
v_gene: TRBV6-1
CDR3nt: TGTGCCAGCAGCCCAAACCTCTCCGGGACAATAAGAAATACGCAGTATTTT
CDR3aa: CASSPNLSGTIRNTQYF

d_gene: .
abundance: .
j_gene: TRBJ1-1
v_gene: TRBV29-1
CDR3nt: TGCAGCGTTGAAGACATGGGCACTGAAGCTTTCTTT
CDR3aa: CSVEDMGTEAFF

d_gene: TRBD1
abundance: many
j_gene: TRBJ2-7
v_gene: TRBV20-1
CDR3nt: TGCAGTGCTAGAGTTTTACAGGGGTCTTACGAGCAGTACTTC
CDR3aa: CSARVLQGSYEQYF